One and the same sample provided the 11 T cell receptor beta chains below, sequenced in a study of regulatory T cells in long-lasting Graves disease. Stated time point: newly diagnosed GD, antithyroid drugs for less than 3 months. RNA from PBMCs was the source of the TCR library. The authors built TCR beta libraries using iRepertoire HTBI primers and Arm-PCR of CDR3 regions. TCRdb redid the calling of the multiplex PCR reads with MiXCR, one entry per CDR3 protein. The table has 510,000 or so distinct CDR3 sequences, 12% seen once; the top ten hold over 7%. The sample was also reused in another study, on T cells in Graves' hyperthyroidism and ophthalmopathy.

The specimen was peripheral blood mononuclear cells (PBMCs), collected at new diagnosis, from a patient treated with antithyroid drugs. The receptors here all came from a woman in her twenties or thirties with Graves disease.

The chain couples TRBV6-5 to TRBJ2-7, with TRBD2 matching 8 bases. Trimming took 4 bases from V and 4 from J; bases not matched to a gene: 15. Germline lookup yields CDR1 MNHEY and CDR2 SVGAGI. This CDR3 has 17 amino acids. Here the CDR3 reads CASSFSSSLAGEYEQYF. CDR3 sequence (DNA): TGTGCCAGCAGTTTCTCCTCCTCGCTAGCGGGCGAGTACGAGCAGTACTTC.

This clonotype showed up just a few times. The CDR3 protein is CASTSRGRVRYNEQFF. The CDR3 nucleotides read TGTGCCAGCACTTCAAGAGGCCGGGTCCGGTACAATGAGCAGTTCTTC. The V gene is TRBV11-1, the J gene TRBJ2-1; D unclear. This CDR3 region has 16 residues. The V end was cut by 7 bases, the J end by 4 bases, with 20 bases between. Germline V gene data show CDR1 as SGHAT and CDR2 as FQDESV (reference sequence). Complete variable domain (other parts from reference TRBV11-1 and TRBJ2-1): EAEVAQSPRYKITEKSQAVAFWCDPISGHATLYWYRQILGQGPELLVQFQDESVVDDSQLPKDRFSAERLKGVDSTLKIQPAELGDSAMYLCASTSRGRVRYNEQFFGPGTRLTVL.

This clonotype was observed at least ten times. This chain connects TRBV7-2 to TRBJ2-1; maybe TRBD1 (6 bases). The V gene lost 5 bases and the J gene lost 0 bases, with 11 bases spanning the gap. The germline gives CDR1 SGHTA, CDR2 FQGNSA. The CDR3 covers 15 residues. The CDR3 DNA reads TGTGCCAGCAGCGAAGACAGGCACTCCTACAATGAGCAGTTCTTC. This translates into CASSEDRHSYNEQFF.

CDR3 sequence (DNA): TGTGCCAGCAGCCAAGGACTAGCGGGTCTCCGGACAAGGGCAAGACTCTTCGATACGCAGTATTTT. Translated: CASSQGLAGLRTRARLFDTQYF. The rearrangement uses TRBV11-2 and TRBJ2-3, with TRBD2 matching 11 bases. Trimming removed 5 bases from V and 6 bases from J; junction bases left unmatched: 28. The CDR3 covers 22 residues. Germline CDR1 reads SGHAT; CDR2 reads FQNNGV.

The CDR3 DNA sequence: TGCGCCAGCAGCGAAACGACAGGGAACACTGAAGCTTTCTTT. Its translation is CASSETTGNTEAFF. J is TRBJ1-1 and V is TRBV5-1; tentatively, D is TRBD1 (6 bases). CDR1 is SGHRS, CDR2 YFSETQ, per germline. The V and J ends lost 4 bases and 1 base respectively, with 11 bases between them. CDR3 length equals 14 residues.

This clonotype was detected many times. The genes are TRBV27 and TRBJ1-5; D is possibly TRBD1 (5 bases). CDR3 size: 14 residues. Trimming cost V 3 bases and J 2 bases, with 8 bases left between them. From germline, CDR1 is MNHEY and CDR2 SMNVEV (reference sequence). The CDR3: CASSFQGGNQPQHF. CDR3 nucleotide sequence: TGTGCCAGCAGTTTTCAGGGAGGCAATCAGCCCCAGCATTTT.

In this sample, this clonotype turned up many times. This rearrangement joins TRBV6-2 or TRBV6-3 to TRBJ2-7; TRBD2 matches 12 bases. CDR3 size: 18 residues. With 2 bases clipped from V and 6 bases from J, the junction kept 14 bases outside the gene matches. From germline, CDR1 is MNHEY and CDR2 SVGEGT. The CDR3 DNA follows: TGTGCCAGCAGTTACCCCACGGCGACTAGCGGGAGTAGGCGCGAGCAGTACTTC. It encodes CASSYPTATSGSRREQYF.

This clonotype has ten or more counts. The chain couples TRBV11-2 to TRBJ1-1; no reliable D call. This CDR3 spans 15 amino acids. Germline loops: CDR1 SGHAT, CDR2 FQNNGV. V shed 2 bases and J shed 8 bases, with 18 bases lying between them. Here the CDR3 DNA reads TGTGCCAGCAGCTTACGAGCCGGGAGCCTCGTCGAAGCTTTCTTT. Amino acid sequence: CASSLRAGSLVEAFF.

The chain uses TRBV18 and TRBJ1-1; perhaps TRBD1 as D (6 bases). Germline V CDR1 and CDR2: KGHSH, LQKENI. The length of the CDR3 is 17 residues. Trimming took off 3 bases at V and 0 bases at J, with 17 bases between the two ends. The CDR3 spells CASSPRTAFLMNTEAFF. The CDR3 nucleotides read TGTGCCAGCTCACCGAGGACAGCCTTTTTGATGAACACTGAAGCTTTCTTT.

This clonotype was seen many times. CDR3 DNA: TGTGCCAGCAGTATCCGTGGACAGGGGAGTTCACCCCTCCACTTT. Residues: CASSIRGQGSSPLHF. The V and J genes are TRBV2 and TRBJ1-6; TRBD1 matches at 9 bases. This CDR3 comprises 15 residues. Germline lookup yields CDR1 SNHLY and CDR2 FYNNEI. Trimming removed 5 bases from V and 9 bases from J; junction bases left unmatched: 8.

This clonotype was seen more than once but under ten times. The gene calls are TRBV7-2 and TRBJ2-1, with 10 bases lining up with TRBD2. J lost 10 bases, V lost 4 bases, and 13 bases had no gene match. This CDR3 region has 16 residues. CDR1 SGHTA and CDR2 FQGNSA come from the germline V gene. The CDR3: CASSSLGSSGSGEQFF. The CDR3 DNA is TGTGCCAGCAGCTCACTCGGGTCTAGCGGGAGCGGAGAGCAGTTCTTC.